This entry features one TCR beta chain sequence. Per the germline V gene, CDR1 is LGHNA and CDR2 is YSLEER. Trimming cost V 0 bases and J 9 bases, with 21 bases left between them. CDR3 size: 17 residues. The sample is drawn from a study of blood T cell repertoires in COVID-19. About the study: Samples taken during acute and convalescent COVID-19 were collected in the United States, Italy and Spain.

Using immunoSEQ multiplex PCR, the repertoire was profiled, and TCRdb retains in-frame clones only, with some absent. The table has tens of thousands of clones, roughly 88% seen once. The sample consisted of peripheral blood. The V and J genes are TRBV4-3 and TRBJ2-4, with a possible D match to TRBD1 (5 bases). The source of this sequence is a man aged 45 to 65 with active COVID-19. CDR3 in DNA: TGCGCCAGCAGCCAAGATGGAAGTCGGCAGGGTTCGAGCATTCAGTACTTC. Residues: CASSQDGSRQGSSIQYF.